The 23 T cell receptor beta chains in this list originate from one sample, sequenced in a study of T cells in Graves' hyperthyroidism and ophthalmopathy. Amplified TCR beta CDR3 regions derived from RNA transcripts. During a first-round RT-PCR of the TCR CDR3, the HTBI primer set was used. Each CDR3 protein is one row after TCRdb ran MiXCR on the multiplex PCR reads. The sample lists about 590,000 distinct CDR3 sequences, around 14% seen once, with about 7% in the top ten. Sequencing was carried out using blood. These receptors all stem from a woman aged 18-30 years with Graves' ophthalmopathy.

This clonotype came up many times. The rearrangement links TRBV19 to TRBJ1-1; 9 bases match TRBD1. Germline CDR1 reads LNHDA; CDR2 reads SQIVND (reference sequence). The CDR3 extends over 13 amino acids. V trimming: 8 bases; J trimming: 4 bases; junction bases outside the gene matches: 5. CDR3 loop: CASSGQGSTEAFF. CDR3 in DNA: TGTGCCAGTTCCGGACAGGGGAGCACTGAAGCTTTCTTT.

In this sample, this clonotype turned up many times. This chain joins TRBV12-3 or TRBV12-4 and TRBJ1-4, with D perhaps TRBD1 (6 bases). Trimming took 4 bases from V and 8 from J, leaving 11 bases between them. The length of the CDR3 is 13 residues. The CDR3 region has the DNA TGTGCCAGCAGTTCGCAGGGGAGGGAAAAACTGTTTTTT. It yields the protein CASSSQGREKLFF.

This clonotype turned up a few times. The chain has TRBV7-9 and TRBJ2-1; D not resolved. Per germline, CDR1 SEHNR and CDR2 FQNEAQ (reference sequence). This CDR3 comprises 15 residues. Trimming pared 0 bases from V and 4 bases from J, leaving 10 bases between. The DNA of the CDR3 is TGTGCCAGCAGCTTAGCCCGGACCGGATACAATGAGCAGTTCTTC. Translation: CASSLARTGYNEQFF.

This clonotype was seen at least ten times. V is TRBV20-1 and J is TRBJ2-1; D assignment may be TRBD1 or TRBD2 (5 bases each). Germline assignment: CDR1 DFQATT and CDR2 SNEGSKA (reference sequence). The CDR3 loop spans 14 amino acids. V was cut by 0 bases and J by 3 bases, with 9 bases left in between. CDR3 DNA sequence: TGCAGTGCTAGAGAAACGGGGCACTACAATGAGCAGTTCTTC. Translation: CSARETGHYNEQFF.

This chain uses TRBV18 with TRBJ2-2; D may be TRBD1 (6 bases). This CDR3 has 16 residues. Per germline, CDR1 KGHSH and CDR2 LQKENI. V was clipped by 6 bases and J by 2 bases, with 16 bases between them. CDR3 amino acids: CASSATRDTNTGELFF. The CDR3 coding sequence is TGTGCCAGCTCGGCTACCCGGGACACAAACACCGGGGAGCTGTTTTTT.

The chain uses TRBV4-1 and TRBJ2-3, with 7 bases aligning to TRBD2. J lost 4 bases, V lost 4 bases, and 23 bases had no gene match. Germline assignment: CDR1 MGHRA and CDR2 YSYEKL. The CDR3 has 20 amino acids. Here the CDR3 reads CASSPPLREEGLLLSDTQYF. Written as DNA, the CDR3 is TGCGCCAGCAGCCCCCCACTCCGGGAGGAGGGCCTCCTCCTCTCAGATACGCAGTATTTT.

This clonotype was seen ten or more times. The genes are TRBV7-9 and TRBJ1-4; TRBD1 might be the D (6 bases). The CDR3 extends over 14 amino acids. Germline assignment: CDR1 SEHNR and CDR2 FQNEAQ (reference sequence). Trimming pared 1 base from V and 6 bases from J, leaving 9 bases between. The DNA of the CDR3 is TGTGCCAGCAGCTTAGTACAGGGAGATGAAAAACTGTTTTTT. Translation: CASSLVQGDEKLFF.

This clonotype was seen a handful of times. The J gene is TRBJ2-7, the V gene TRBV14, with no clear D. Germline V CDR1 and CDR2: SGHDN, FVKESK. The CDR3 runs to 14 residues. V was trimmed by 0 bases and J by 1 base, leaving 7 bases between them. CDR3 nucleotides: TGTGCCAGCAGCCAAGATCACCAATCCTACGAGCAGTACTTC. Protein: CASSQDHQSYEQYF. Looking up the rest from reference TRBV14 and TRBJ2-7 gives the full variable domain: EAGVTQFPSHSVIEKGQTVTLRCDPISGHDNLYWYRRVMGKEIKFLLHFVKESKQDESGMPNNRFLAERTGGTYSTLKVQPAELEDSGVYFCASSQDHQSYEQYFGPGTRLTVT.

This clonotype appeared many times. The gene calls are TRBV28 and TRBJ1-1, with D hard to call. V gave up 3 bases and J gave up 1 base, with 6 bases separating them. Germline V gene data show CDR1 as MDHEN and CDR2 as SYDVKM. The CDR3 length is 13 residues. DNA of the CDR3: TGTGCCAGCAGTTTCGCTGAGAACACTGAAGCTTTCTTT. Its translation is CASSFAENTEAFF.

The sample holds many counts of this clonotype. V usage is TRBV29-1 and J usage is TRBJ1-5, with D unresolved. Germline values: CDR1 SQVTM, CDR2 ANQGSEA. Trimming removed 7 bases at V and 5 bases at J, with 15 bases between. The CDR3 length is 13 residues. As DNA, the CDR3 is TGCAGCGGGGGTGATAGACTAGATCAGCCCCAGCATTTT. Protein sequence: CSGGDRLDQPQHF.

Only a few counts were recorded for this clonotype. The CDR3, as DNA: TGTGCCAGCAGTGATGGGGGAGTCTACAACACTGAAGCTTTCTTT. Encoded protein: CASSDGGVYNTEAFF. V gene TRBV6-1 combines with J gene TRBJ1-1, with D tentatively TRBD1 (5 bases). There are 15 residues in the CDR3. The V gene lost 3 bases and the J gene lost 2 bases, with 13 bases spanning the gap. In germline, CDR1 is MNHNS, CDR2 SASEGT.

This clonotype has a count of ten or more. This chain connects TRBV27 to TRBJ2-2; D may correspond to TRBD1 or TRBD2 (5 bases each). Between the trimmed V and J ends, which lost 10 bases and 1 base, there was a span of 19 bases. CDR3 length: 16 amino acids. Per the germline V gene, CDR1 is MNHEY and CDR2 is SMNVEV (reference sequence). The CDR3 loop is CATTEAGTVNTGELFF. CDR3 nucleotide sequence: TGTGCCACCACCGAAGCCGGGACCGTGAACACCGGGGAGCTGTTTTTT.

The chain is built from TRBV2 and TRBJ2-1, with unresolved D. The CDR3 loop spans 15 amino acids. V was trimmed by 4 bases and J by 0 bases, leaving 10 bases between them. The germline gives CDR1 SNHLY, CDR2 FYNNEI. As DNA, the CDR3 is TGTGCCAGCAGTGGTCCATCGAGCTCCTACAATGAGCAGTTCTTC. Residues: CASSGPSSSYNEQFF.

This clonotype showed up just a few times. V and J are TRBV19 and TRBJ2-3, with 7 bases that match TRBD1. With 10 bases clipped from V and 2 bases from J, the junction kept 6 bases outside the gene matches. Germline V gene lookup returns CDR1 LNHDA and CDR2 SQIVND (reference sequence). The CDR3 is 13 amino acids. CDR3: CAIGQASTDTQYF. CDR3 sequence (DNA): TGTGCCATCGGACAGGCGTCCACAGATACGCAGTATTTT. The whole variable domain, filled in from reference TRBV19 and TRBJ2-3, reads DGGITQSPKYLFRKEGQNVTLSCEQNLNHDAMYWYRQDPGQGLRLIYYSQIVNDFQKGDIAEGYSVSREKKESFPLTVTSAQKNPTAFYLCAIGQASTDTQYFGPGTRLTVL.

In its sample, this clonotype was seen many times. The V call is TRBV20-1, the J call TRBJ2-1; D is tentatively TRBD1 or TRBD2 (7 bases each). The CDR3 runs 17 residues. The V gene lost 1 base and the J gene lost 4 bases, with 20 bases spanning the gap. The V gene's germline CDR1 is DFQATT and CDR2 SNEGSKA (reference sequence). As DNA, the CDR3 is TGCAGTGCTAGAGTCCCGGTGGGTCAGGGGGGGTACAATGAGCAGTTCTTC. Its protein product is CSARVPVGQGGYNEQFF.

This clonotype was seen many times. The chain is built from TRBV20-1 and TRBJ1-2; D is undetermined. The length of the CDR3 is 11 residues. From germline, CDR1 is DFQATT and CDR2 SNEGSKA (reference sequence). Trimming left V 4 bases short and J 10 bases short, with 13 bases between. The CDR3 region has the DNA TGCAGTGCTACGGAGGGTTCTGACTACACCTTC. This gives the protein CSATEGSDYTF.

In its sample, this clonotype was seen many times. The CDR3 here is CAWSGDGDQPQHF. Here the CDR3 DNA reads TGTGCCTGGAGTGGGGACGGTGATCAGCCCCAGCATTTT. The chain is built from TRBV30 and TRBJ1-5; perhaps TRBD1 as D (5 bases). The CDR3 is made up of 13 amino acids. Germline CDR1 and CDR2: GTSNPN and SVGIG (reference sequence). The V end was cut by 1 base, the J end by 5 bases, with 9 bases between.

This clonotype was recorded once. CDR3 nucleotides: TGTGCCAGCAGCACAGGGGGTGTGGGTGAAAAACTGTTTTTT. Protein sequence: CASSTGGVGEKLFF. The chain joins TRBV3-1 to TRBJ1-4; the match to TRBD1 covers 8 bases. CDR1 is LGHDT and CDR2 is YNNKEL in the germline V gene (reference sequence). The CDR3 length is 14 residues. The V segment lost 5 bases and the J segment 7 bases; nucleotides outside the gene matches: 6.

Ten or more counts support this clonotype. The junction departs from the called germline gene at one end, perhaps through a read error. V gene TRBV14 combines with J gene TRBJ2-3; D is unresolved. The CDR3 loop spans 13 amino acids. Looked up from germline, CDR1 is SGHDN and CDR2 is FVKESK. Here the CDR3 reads CASSQGSKDTQYF. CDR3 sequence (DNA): TGTGCCAGCAGCCAAGGCAGCAAAGATACGCAGTATTTT.

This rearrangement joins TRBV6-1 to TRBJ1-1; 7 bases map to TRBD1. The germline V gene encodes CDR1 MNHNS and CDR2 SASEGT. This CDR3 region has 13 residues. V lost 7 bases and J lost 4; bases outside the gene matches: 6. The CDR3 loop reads CASTRQGGTEAFF. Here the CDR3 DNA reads TGTGCCAGCACCCGACAGGGAGGCACTGAAGCTTTCTTT.

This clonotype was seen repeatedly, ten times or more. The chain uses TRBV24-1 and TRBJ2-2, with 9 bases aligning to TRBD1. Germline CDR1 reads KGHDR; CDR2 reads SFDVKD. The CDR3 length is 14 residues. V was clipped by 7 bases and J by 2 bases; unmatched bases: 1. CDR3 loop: CATRGQGNTGELFF. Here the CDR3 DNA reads TGTGCCACCAGGGGACAGGGAAACACCGGGGAGCTGTTTTTT.

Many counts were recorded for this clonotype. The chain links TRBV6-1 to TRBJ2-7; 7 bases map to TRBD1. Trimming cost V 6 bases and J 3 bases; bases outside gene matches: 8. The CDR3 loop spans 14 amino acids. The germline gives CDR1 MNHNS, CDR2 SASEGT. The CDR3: CASSRGQVHYEQYF. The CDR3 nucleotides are TGTGCCAGCAGCCGCGGACAGGTCCACTACGAGCAGTACTTC.

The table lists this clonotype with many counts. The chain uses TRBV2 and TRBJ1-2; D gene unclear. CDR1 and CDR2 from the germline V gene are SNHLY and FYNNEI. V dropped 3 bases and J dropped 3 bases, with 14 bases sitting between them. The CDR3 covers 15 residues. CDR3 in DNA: TGTGCCAGCAGTGATCCCGCCCCTGGAGACTATGGCTACACCTTC. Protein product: CASSDPAPGDYGYTF.